The clone carrying this T cell receptor (beta chain) was seen just once. These data are taken from a study of cytomegalovirus exposure and HLA in healthy donors. This table comes from immunoSEQ multiplex PCR, and its TCRdb copy is limited to in-frame clones, with some not included. The data show 110,000 to 150,000 clones, about 95% seen once. The length of the CDR3 is 15 residues. Trimming at V came to 5 bases and at J to 2 bases, leaving 5 bases not matched to a gene. Germline loops: CDR1 SGHKS, CDR2 YYEKEE (reference sequence). The source is a man in his late teens or twenties in good health and CMV-seropositive. Sequenced sample: PBMCs. This chain uses TRBV5-5 with TRBJ1-5; 9 bases are shared with TRBD1. The CDR3 reads CASSGGDRGNQPQHF. In DNA form, the CDR3 reads TGTGCCAGCAGTGGTGGGGACAGGGGCAATCAGCCCCAGCATTTT.